This T cell receptor beta chain derives from a study of blood T cells in healthy people across ages. Combining a sample-barcoded 5' primer with a J-beta primer mix, a second PCR ran for about 7 to 11 cycles. TCRdb redid the calling of the 5' RACE reads with MiXCR, one entry per CDR3 protein. The data contain around 780,000 distinct CDR3 sequences, approximately 24% of them singletons. Every participating donor contributed about 10 milliliters of peripheral blood through a draw. Isolating PBMCs gave at least 6 million of these cells per sample. This clonotype came up a few times. A further study also used this sample, focusing on T cells of mothers and their children. This second study notes: Unrelated mother-child pairs always had slightly, but never significantly, lower normalized overlap than related pairs.

The clonotype originates from a boy between 10 and 17 years old in good health. Material: blood.

The CDR3 here is CASSLDRVTGELFF. The CDR3 DNA reads TGTGCCAGCAGCTTAGACCGAGTCACCGGGGAGCTGTTTTTT. The rearrangement links TRBV11-2 to TRBJ2-2; D gene ambiguous. The CDR3 is made up of 14 amino acids. Germline-derived CDR1 and CDR2 are SGHAT and FQNNGV. The germline V and J ends were trimmed by 0 bases and 4 bases, with 6 bases remaining between them.